One and the same sample provided the 29 T cell receptor beta chains below, sequenced in a study of T cells after yellow fever vaccination. TCRdb itself ran the 5' RACE reads through MiXCR, one entry per CDR3 protein. Among some 350,000 distinct CDR3 sequences listed, 4.1% were seen once. The sample consisted of PBMCs, taken 5 days after the yellow fever booster vaccination. These receptor sequences come from a man younger than 30 who received the YFV17D yellow fever vaccine.

This clonotype was counted ten times or more. The chain couples TRBV20-1 to TRBJ2-7, with D perhaps TRBD1 (5 bases). With 3 bases removed from V and 4 bases from J, the gap between germline ends came to 7 bases. This CDR3 is 11 amino acids long. Per germline, CDR1 DFQATT and CDR2 SNEGSKA (reference sequence). The CDR3 DNA reads TGCAGTGCTAGGCAGGGATACGAGCAGTACTTC. This sequence encodes CSARQGYEQYF.

The rearrangement links TRBV5-1 to TRBJ1-1; 10 bases match TRBD1. J gave up 2 bases and V 2 bases, and 3 bases lay outside the gene matches. The CDR3 length is 15 residues. Germline CDR1 reads SGHRS; CDR2 reads YFSETQ. The CDR3 region is CASSFRDRGNTEAFF. CDR3 DNA: TGCGCCAGCAGCTTTCGGGACAGGGGAAACACTGAAGCTTTCTTT.

This clonotype was picked up a small number of times. V gene TRBV7-8 combines with J gene TRBJ2-3; the D is unclear. The V and J ends lost 3 bases and 2 bases respectively, with 6 bases between them. The germline gives CDR1 SGHVS, CDR2 FQNEAQ. This CDR3 comprises 13 residues. DNA for the CDR3: TGTGCCAGCAGCTTCGATCTCACAGATACGCAGTATTTT. Residues: CASSFDLTDTQYF.

The sample holds a few counts of this clonotype. The chain employs TRBV6-5 and TRBJ1-6; D unresolved. The ends were cut back, 6 bases at V and 7 bases at J, with 25 bases in the middle. Germline V lookup: CDR1 MNHEY, CDR2 SVGAGI. This CDR3 comprises 18 residues. CDR3 sequence: CASSSPRGGLSANSPLHF. CDR3 nucleotide sequence: TGTGCCAGCAGCTCCCCCCGGGGTGGGCTCTCCGCGAATTCACCCCTCCACTTT.

This clonotype was counted many times. The CDR3 reads CASSLRRGYEQYF. The CDR3 DNA reads TGTGCCAGCAGTTTACGCAGGGGGTACGAGCAGTACTTC. The chain is built from TRBV12-3 or TRBV12-4 and TRBJ2-7; the match to TRBD1 covers 7 bases. The ends lost 2 bases at V and 4 bases at J; junction bases unmatched: 2. The CDR3 has 13 amino acids.

This clonotype appeared many times. This sequence joins TRBV5-1 and TRBJ2-6; no reliable D call. CDR1 SGHRS and CDR2 YFSETQ come from the germline V gene. The CDR3 is made up of 13 amino acids. The V and J ends lost 2 bases and 4 bases respectively, with 4 bases between them. The CDR3 loop is CASSLEGANVLTF. In DNA, the CDR3 is TGCGCCAGCAGCTTAGAGGGGGCCAACGTCCTGACTTTC.

In this sample, this clonotype turned up many times. The chain carries TRBV12-3 or TRBV12-4 and TRBJ2-7, with D possibly called TRBD1 or TRBD2 (5 bases each). CDR3 length: 12 amino acids. Trimming cost V 5 bases and J 5 bases, with 10 bases left between them. The CDR3 nucleotides are TGTGCCAGCAGTCCCCAGGGAGACGAGCAGTACTTC. Encoded protein: CASSPQGDEQYF.

This clonotype has more than one count but fewer than ten. V and J are TRBV11-2 and TRBJ2-7; D is perhaps TRBD2 (6 bases). This CDR3 is 14 amino acids long. Germline CDR1 reads SGHAT; CDR2 reads FQNNGV. V was cut by 1 base and J by 4 bases, with 11 bases left in between. CDR3 protein: CASSLASGPYEQYV. DNA of the CDR3: TGTGCCAGCAGCTTAGCCAGCGGGCCTTACGAGCAGTACGTC.

This clonotype was seen many times. The chain has TRBV4-1 and TRBJ2-3, with D perhaps TRBD1 or TRBD2 (6 bases each). The CDR3 consists of 19 residues. Per the germline V gene, CDR1 is MGHRA and CDR2 is YSYEKL. V lost 4 bases and J 0 bases, leaving 23 bases between the germline ends. CDR3 DNA sequence: TGCGCCAGCAGCCTTTCCCCGGGGGCGCCTCTAGGTAGCACAGATACGCAGTATTTT. Its translation: CASSLSPGAPLGSTDTQYF.

This clonotype was seen more than once but under ten times. The CDR3 region is CASSLGAGSNYGYTF. CDR3 DNA sequence: TGTGCCAGCAGCTTAGGGGCAGGGAGCAACTATGGCTACACCTTC. The chain recombines TRBV7-9 with TRBJ1-2; D possibly corresponds to TRBD1 (5 bases). The CDR3 runs to 15 residues. Trimming removed 1 base from V and 2 bases from J, with 11 bases in between. CDR1 and CDR2 (germline): SEHNR, FQNEAQ (reference sequence).

This chain uses TRBV5-1 with TRBJ1-2, with D maybe TRBD1 (5 bases). Germline V gene data show CDR1 as SGHRS and CDR2 as YFSETQ. This CDR3 contains 14 residues. Trimming stripped 2 bases from V and 4 bases from J, with 12 bases between. The CDR3 coding sequence is TGCGCCAGCAGCTTCGGGGGAGACGGCTATGGCTACACCTTC. Its translation: CASSFGGDGYGYTF.

This clonotype was recorded many times. V usage is TRBV2 and J usage is TRBJ2-5; 10 positions agree with TRBD2. The V gene end was trimmed by 4 bases and the J gene end by 7 bases; junction bases not matched to a gene: 9. Germline assignment: CDR1 SNHLY and CDR2 FYNNEI. CDR3 length equals 15 residues. In DNA form, the CDR3 reads TGTGCCAGCAGTGGGACTAGCGGACCAGGCGGGACCCAGTACTTC. Protein product: CASSGTSGPGGTQYF.

In regard to this clonotype: The conserved phenylalanine or tryptophan normally closing the CDR3 is absent here, so this likely arose from a read error. This rearrangement joins TRBV11-2 to TRBJ2-3, with TRBD2 matching over 11 bases. The CDR3 consists of 15 residues. Germline V gene sequence: CDR1 SGHAT, CDR2 FQNNGV. The V and J ends lost 4 bases and 3 bases, in that order; junction bases with no gene match: 3. The CDR3 region is CASSYLAGGTDTQYL. In DNA form, the CDR3 reads TGTGCCAGCAGCTACTTAGCGGGGGGGACAGATACGCAGTATCTT.

The chain has TRBV6-1 and TRBJ2-7, with 8 bases matching TRBD2. Germline loops: CDR1 MNHNS, CDR2 SASEGT. V shed 4 bases and J 2 bases; nucleotides not matched to a gene: 16. This CDR3 is 18 amino acids long. The CDR3 protein is CASSAPGGGRNNPYEQYF. DNA for the CDR3: TGTGCCAGCAGTGCCCCGGGGGGGGGACGGAACAACCCCTACGAGCAGTACTTC.

This clonotype occurred a few times. The chain recombines TRBV6-5 with TRBJ2-3; TRBD1 agrees at 9 bases. CDR1 and CDR2 from the germline V gene are MNHEY and SVGAGI. The CDR3 is made up of 19 amino acids. Trimming removed 6 bases from V and 1 base from J; junction bases left unmatched: 17. The CDR3 DNA reads as TGTGCCAGCAGGACCTCACTCAGGACAGGGGTGATAGGCACAGATACGCAGTATTTT. Its protein is CASRTSLRTGVIGTDTQYF.

The gene calls are TRBV5-1 and TRBJ2-3, with TRBD2 matching over 12 bases. Germline V CDR1 and CDR2: SGHRS, YFSETQ. The CDR3 contains 16 residues. V lost 3 bases, J lost 5 bases, and 7 bases stayed unmatched. CDR3 sequence reads: CASSSSSGGALDTQYF. The CDR3 DNA reads as TGCGCCAGCAGCTCTTCTAGCGGGGGGGCCCTAGATACGCAGTATTTT.

This clonotype was counted a few times. The chain joins TRBV12-5 to TRBJ2-1; 11 bases are a match to TRBD1. Trimming removed 0 bases from V and 8 bases from J; junction bases left unmatched: 9. Germline V gene lookup returns CDR1 LGHNT and CDR2 FRNRAP. The CDR3 sequence is 17 residues long. CDR3 in amino acids: CASGLVPKGTGGYEQFF. The CDR3 DNA follows: TGTGCTAGTGGTTTGGTACCGAAAGGGACAGGGGGATATGAGCAGTTCTTC.

This clonotype was counted ten times or more. The CDR3 here is CSARGGGQGLGGYTF. CDR3 nucleotides: TGCAGTGCTAGAGGGGGGGGACAGGGTTTGGGTGGCTACACCTTC. V gene TRBV20-1 combines with J gene TRBJ1-2, with 9 bases matching TRBD1. Trimming removed 1 base from V and 7 bases from J; junction bases left unmatched: 10. The germline V gene encodes CDR1 DFQATT and CDR2 SNEGSKA (reference sequence). The CDR3 totals 15 residues.

V gene TRBV3-1 combines with J gene TRBJ2-7; 11 bases line up with TRBD2. J gave up 4 bases and V 4 bases, and 6 bases lay outside the gene matches. CDR3 length: 15 amino acids. Germline V gene lookup returns CDR1 LGHDT and CDR2 YNNKEL (reference sequence). The CDR3 bases are TGTGCCAGCAGCCTTAGGGGGACTAGCGGATACGAGCAGTACTTC. It is translated as CASSLRGTSGYEQYF.

The table lists this clonotype with many counts. V and J are TRBV6-1 and TRBJ1-4; the D is unclear. Trimming removed 6 bases at V and 0 bases at J, with 8 bases between. Germline-derived CDR1 and CDR2 are MNHNS and SASEGT. CDR3 length: 14 residues. CDR3 amino acids: CASSKRATNEKLFF. The CDR3 DNA follows: TGTGCCAGCAGCAAGAGGGCAACTAATGAAAAACTGTTTTTT.

This clonotype occurred a few times. The chain has TRBV4-3 and TRBJ1-2; D may be TRBD1 (5 bases). There are 15 residues in the CDR3. V was pared by 4 bases and J by 5 bases, with 17 bases between. Germline V gene sequence: CDR1 LGHNA, CDR2 YSLEER. The CDR3 coding sequence is TGCGCCAGCAGCCCTTATGCGGGGCGCCCATATGGCTACACCTTC. This codes for CASSPYAGRPYGYTF.

In DNA, the CDR3 is TGTGCCAGCAGCCCCCCGACAGGGGTGATTAGGCAGTACTTC. It yields the protein CASSPPTGVIRQYF. The genes are TRBV5-6 and TRBJ2-7, with TRBD1 matching 8 bases. Germline-derived CDR1 and CDR2 are SGHDT and YYEEEE. The V and J ends lost 4 bases and 9 bases, in that order; junction bases with no gene match: 12. The CDR3 has 14 amino acids.

The rearrangement joins TRBV7-9 to TRBJ1-2; D gene uncertain. The CDR3 runs 14 residues. With 5 bases removed from V and 2 bases from J, the gap between germline ends came to 12 bases. CDR1 and CDR2 (germline): SEHNR, FQNEAQ (reference sequence). The CDR3 coding sequence is TGTGCCAGCAGCAGAGCGGACGGAAACTATGGCTACACCTTC. Translating gives CASSRADGNYGYTF.

The table lists this clonotype with many counts. The chain employs TRBV16 and TRBJ2-2, with D uncertain. The V end lost 4 bases, the J end lost 6 bases, and 9 bases lay between the germline ends. CDR1 and CDR2 (germline): KGHSY, FQNENV. This CDR3 contains 13 residues. CDR3 nucleotide sequence: TGTGCCAGCAGCCGGGTTTCATCCGGGGAGCTGTTTTTT. Its translation is CASSRVSSGELFF.

The chain is built from TRBV20-1 and TRBJ2-7; 8 nucleotides line up with TRBD2. Trimming took 1 base from V and 2 from J; bases not matched to a gene: 16. CDR1 and CDR2 (germline): DFQATT, SNEGSKA (reference sequence). The CDR3 consists of 18 residues. CDR3 region: CSARAPRLAGADPYEQYV. The CDR3 DNA reads TGCAGTGCTAGAGCCCCCAGGCTAGCGGGTGCTGATCCCTACGAGCAGTACGTC.

This clonotype was recorded at least ten times. V and J are TRBV20-1 and TRBJ1-4; D not certain. V lost 3 bases and J lost 4, with 12 bases in between. The CDR3 consists of 14 residues. Germline values: CDR1 DFQATT, CDR2 SNEGSKA (reference sequence). The CDR3 region is CSASPTRSNEKLFF. The DNA for the CDR3 is TGCAGTGCTAGCCCGACCCGCAGTAATGAAAAACTGTTTTTT.

The chain is built from TRBV20-1 and TRBJ2-1; the match to TRBD2 covers 7 bases. In germline, CDR1 is DFQATT, CDR2 SNEGSKA (reference sequence). The CDR3 length is 14 residues. The trim removed 3 bases at V and 5 bases at J, leaving 7 bases unmatched. The CDR3 DNA is TGCAGTGCTAGTCAAGCGGGGAGCCACAATGAGCAGTTCTTC. Amino acid sequence: CSASQAGSHNEQFF.

This clonotype was found a few times. The rearrangement joins TRBV12-3 or TRBV12-4 to TRBJ2-5, with 13 positions matching TRBD2. The CDR3 is 17 residues long. V was pared by 5 bases and J by 6 bases, with 12 bases of the junction left unmatched. CDR3 coding DNA: TGTGCCAGCAGTACCAATTCGGGACTAGCGGGGTTAAAGACCCAGTACTTC. Residues: CASSTNSGLAGLKTQYF.

The V call is TRBV19, the J call TRBJ2-7, with TRBD1 matching over 7 bases. Germline CDR1 is LNHDA and CDR2 is SQIVND (reference sequence). The CDR3 spans 14 residues. The ends lost 5 bases at V and 2 bases at J; junction bases unmatched: 6. For the CDR3, the DNA is TGTGCCAGTAGTGGACAGGCTCCGACCTACGAGCAGTACTTC. Its translation is CASSGQAPTYEQYF.